This T cell receptor beta chain was observed in a study of blood T cell repertoires in COVID-19. Clinical histories supplied by participants themselves formed the basis of cohort assignment. The ends were cut back, 3 bases at V and 8 bases at J, with 5 bases in the middle. CDR1 and CDR2 (germline): SGDLS, YYNGEE. The CDR3 runs to 11 residues. The method was immunoSEQ multiplex PCR; TCRdb's version includes in-frame clones alone and lacks a portion of them. This table holds fewer than 200,000 clones, just over 85% found once. This clonotype was sampled from a woman aged 18-30 years who had recovered from COVID-19. This chain links TRBV9 with TRBJ2-2; D unclear. The source material was PBMCs or T cells enriched from blood (not recorded which). The chain's CDR3 is CASSAQGELFF. In DNA, the CDR3 is TGTGCCAGCAGCGCACAGGGGGAGCTGTTTTTT.